Listed below are T cell receptor beta chains from one sample, sequenced in a study of cytomegalovirus exposure and HLA in healthy donors. Sequencing was performed with immunoSEQ multiplex PCR; in TCRdb, only in-frame clones are kept and a portion is missing. The data show a few hundred thousand clones, around 80% seen once. The sample was PBMCs. The receptors stem from a woman aged 40 to 55 in good health and CMV-seronegative. The CDR3 runs from the conserved cysteine through the conserved F or W. A D gene is named only where the DNA matches it firmly. Some rows mark clone size as missing; the rest say once, few, many or name a class of expanded clone.

>NA|TRBV19|TRBJ2-3|NA
CASREKGLASDTQYF
TGTGCCAGTAGGGAGAAGGGGTTGGCCTCAGATACGCAGTATTTT
>NA|TRBV7-9|TRBJ2-5|NA
CASSGSRGQETQYF
TGTGCCAGCAGCGGAAGTCGGGGTCAAGAGACCCAGTACTTC
>NA|TRBV2|TRBJ1-1|NA
CASRRGQMNTEAFF
TGTGCCAGCAGGAGAGGACAGATGAACACTGAAGCTTTCTTT
>NA|TRBV4-1|TRBJ1-2|NA
CASSQETGPYGYTF
TGCGCCAGCAGCCAAGAGACAGGCCCCTATGGCTACACCTTC
>NA|TRBV6-1|TRBJ2-1|once
CASSGIRTVSYNEQFF
TGTGCCAGCAGTGGAATCCGGACAGTCTCCTACAATGAGCAGTTCTTC
>NA|TRBV5-1|TRBJ2-6|NA
CASSSPLSSGANVLTF
TGCGCCAGCAGCTCACCTTTGAGCTCTGGGGCCAACGTCCTGACTTTC
>TRBD1|TRBV28|TRBJ2-7|NA
CASRTGTGVVEQYF
TGTGCCAGCAGGACCGGGACAGGGGTGGTCGAGCAGTACTTC
>NA|TRBV14|TRBJ1-1|NA
CASSQTLSAGPRNTEAFF
TGTGCCAGCAGCCAGACCTTGTCGGCGGGACCGCGGAACACTGAAGCTTTCTTT
>TRBD1|TRBV7-2|TRBJ1-4|NA
CASSLNTGGAGEKLFF
TGTGCCAGCAGCTTAAATACAGGGGGCGCGGGGGAAAAACTGTTTTTT
>NA|TRBV11-2|TRBJ2-2|NA
CASSLVLGNTGELFF
TGTGCCAGCAGCTTAGTTCTAGGAAACACCGGGGAGCTGTTTTTT
>TRBD1|TRBV2|TRBJ1-2|NA
CASTVRGTGGHGYTF
TGTGCCAGCACCGTTAGGGGGACAGGGGGGCATGGCTACACCTTC
>TRBD2|TRBV11-2|TRBJ2-4|NA
CASSRFGLAGGLAKNIQYF
TGTGCCAGCAGCCGTTTCGGACTAGCGGGGGGGTTAGCCAAAAACATTCAGTACTTC
>NA|TRBV15|TRBJ1-1|NA
CATSRGEVENTEAFF
TGTGCCACCAGCAGAGGGGAGGTGGAGAACACTGAAGCTTTCTTT
>TRBD1|TRBV19|TRBJ2-5|NA
CASSPTGAQETQYF
TGTGCCAGTAGTCCAACAGGGGCGCAAGAGACCCAGTACTTC
>NA|TRBV30|TRBJ2-7|NA
CAWNGQTSEQYF
TGTGCCTGGAATGGGCAGACGAGCGAGCAGTACTTC
>NA|TRBV9|TRBJ1-2|NA
CASSVGGGSNGYTF
TGTGCCAGCAGCGTAGGGGGAGGGAGTAATGGCTACACCTTC
>TRBD1|TRBV7-7|TRBJ2-7|NA
CASSPWVGETGNWHEQYF
TGTGCTAGCAGCCCATGGGTGGGGGAGACAGGGAACTGGCACGAGCAGTACTTC
>NA|TRBV21-1|TRBJ1-3|NA
CASSKVGGAGASGNTIYF
TGTGCCAGCAGCAAAGTTGGGGGGGCAGGCGCCTCTGGAAACACCATATATTTT
>TRBD1|TRBV19|TRBJ2-7|NA
CASSFRTGGYEQYF
TGTGCCAGTTCTTTTAGGACAGGGGGCTACGAGCAGTACTTC
>NA|TRBV7-9|TRBJ2-7|NA
CASSLPAGLHEQYF
TGTGCCAGCAGCTTACCCGCAGGGTTACACGAGCAGTACTTC
>NA|TRBV14|TRBJ2-7|NA
CASSQAPGRFYEQYF
TGTGCCAGCAGCCAAGCTCCAGGTCGTTTCTACGAGCAGTACTTC
>TRBD1|TRBV4-3|TRBJ2-1|NA
CASSQDTPGQVFNEQFF
TGCGCCAGCAGCCAAGACACCCCGGGACAGGTCTTCAATGAGCAGTTCTTC
>NA|TRBV6-5|TRBJ2-3|NA
CASRVGGQDTQYF
TGTGCCAGCAGGGTTGGCGGTCAGGATACGCAGTATTTT
>NA|TRBV12-5|TRBJ2-6|NA
CASGLVLSSGANVLTF
TGTGCTAGTGGTTTGGTACTATCCTCTGGGGCCAACGTCCTGACTTTC
>NA|TRBV5-4|TRBJ2-7|NA
CASEDRGVERYEQYF
TGTGCCAGCGAGGACAGAGGGGTCGAGAGATACGAGCAGTACTTC
>NA|TRBV30|TRBJ2-3|NA
CAWSVDRSYTDTQYF
TGTGCCTGGAGTGTCGACAGGTCGTACACAGATACGCAGTATTTT
>NA|TRBV7-9|TRBJ1-4|NA
CASSPGFQSEKLFF
TGTGCCAGCAGCCCCGGGTTTCAGAGTGAAAAACTGTTTTTT
>NA|TRBV5-1|TRBJ2-5|once
CASSLLETQYF
TGCGCCAGCAGCTTGCTAGAGACCCAGTACTTC
>NA|TRBV11-2|TRBJ2-7|NA
CASSLEGGAPYEQYF
TGTGCCAGCAGCTTAGAGGGCGGGGCCCCCTACGAGCAGTACTTC
>TRBD1|TRBV19|TRBJ1-3|once
CASSPDRRAGNTIYF
TGTGCCAGTAGTCCGGACAGGAGGGCCGGAAACACCATATATTTT
>NA|TRBV7-9|TRBJ1-1|NA
CASSLPPSTEAFF
TGTGCCAGCAGCTTACCCCCTTCCACTGAAGCTTTCTTT
>TRBD1|TRBV29-1|TRBJ2-1|NA
CSARQGSHEQFF
TGCAGCGCTAGACAGGGGTCCCATGAGCAGTTCTTC
>NA|TRBV7-2|TRBJ2-7|NA
CASSMSEMGGGAYKQYF
TGTGCCAGCAGCATGAGTGAAATGGGGGGGGGCGCTTACAAGCAGTACTTC
>NA|TRBV28|TRBJ2-7|NA
CASSGERGWIGYEQYF
TGTGCCAGCAGTGGGGAGAGAGGGTGGATAGGCTACGAGCAGTACTTC
>NA|TRBV11-3|TRBJ1-1|NA
CASSLDAGLNTEAFF
TGTGCCAGCAGCTTAGATGCGGGTTTGAACACTGAAGCTTTCTTT
>NA|TRBV30|TRBJ1-6|once
CAWSVGRGIGPLHF
TGTGCCTGGAGTGTAGGACGGGGGATAGGACCCCTCCACTTT
>NA|TRBV21-1|TRBJ1-5|few
CASCYRGYQPQHF
TGTGCCAGCTGTTACAGGGGTTATCAGCCCCAGCATTTT
>TRBD1|TRBV5-4|TRBJ2-2|NA
CASSIRQGAIGHTGELFF
TGTGCCAGCAGCATACGACAGGGTGCCATCGGACACACCGGGGAGCTGTTTTTT
>NA|TRBV30|TRBJ1-5|few
CAWSGGNQPQHF
TGTGCCTGGAGTGGAGGGAATCAGCCCCAGCATTTT
>NA|TRBV27|TRBJ1-2|NA
CATSTNPGTTGYGYTF
TGTGCCACCTCAACAAATCCCGGGACAACGGGCTATGGCTACACCTTC
>TRBD1|TRBV7-2|TRBJ1-2|NA
CASSLLGTGHSPGTF
TGTGCCAGCAGCTTATTAGGGACAGGGCATTCTCCGGGAACCTTC
>TRBD1|TRBV18|TRBJ2-2|NA
CASSRTGGAVGELFF
TGTGCCAGCTCGCGAACAGGGGGCGCGGTCGGGGAGCTGTTTTTT
>TRBD1|TRBV7-2|TRBJ2-2|NA
CASRVGQGANTGELFF
TGTGCCAGCAGGGTAGGGCAGGGGGCGAACACCGGGGAGCTGTTTTTT